Presented here are 11 T cell receptor beta chains from one specimen sequenced in a study of glioma-infiltrating T cells. Using RNA template, CDR3s of TCR alpha and beta were amplified with iRepertoire arm-PCR. TCRdb itself ran the multiplex PCR reads through MiXCR, one entry per CDR3 protein. The table records fewer than 250,000 distinct CDR3 sequences, around 30% of them present only once. Sequences were obtained from glioma tissue, nonneoplastic brain tissue, or PBMCs (not recorded which). The receptor set was obtained from a human donor with low-grade glioma or glioblastoma, undergoing nonglioma brain surgery, or in good health (not recorded which).

In its sample, this clonotype was seen many times. The chain links TRBV6-5 to TRBJ2-3; D is possibly TRBD2 (5 bases). V lost 2 bases, J lost 5 bases, and 14 bases lay in between. CDR3 length: 15 residues. CDR1 MNHEY and CDR2 SVGAGI come from the germline V gene. CDR3 nucleotides: TGTGCCAGCAGTTACGGTGGCGGGCTCGGAGATACGCAGTATTTT. Translating it yields CASSYGGGLGDTQYF.

This clonotype was seen many times. The rearrangement joins TRBV29-1 to TRBJ1-5; D unresolved. Germline V gives CDR1 SQVTM, CDR2 ANQGSEA. The germline V and J ends were trimmed by 7 bases and 4 bases, with 11 bases remaining between them. The CDR3 has 12 amino acids. CDR3 sequence reads: CSASGRNQPQHF. The CDR3 DNA follows: TGCAGCGCGAGCGGCCGAAATCAGCCCCAGCATTTT.

J is TRBJ2-7 and V is TRBV12-3 or TRBV12-4, with TRBD1 identical over 8 bases. This CDR3 region has 14 residues. Losses at the gene ends were 5 bases for V and 8 bases for J; bases not matched to a gene: 11. The CDR3, as DNA: TGTGCCAGCAGTCAGCCGGGACAGGAGTACAAGCAGTACTTC. As protein: CASSQPGQEYKQYF.

A note on this clonotype: Possible read error: a much larger clone is one base away. This chain uses TRBV12-3 or TRBV12-4 with TRBJ2-3; D gene ambiguous. The CDR3 is made up of 12 amino acids. The CDR3 DNA sequence: TGTGCCAGCAGTCCCATCACAGATACGCATTATTTT. Translating it yields CASSPITDTHYF.

The rearrangement links TRBV4-2 to TRBJ2-1; 9 nucleotides align to TRBD2. V lost 0 bases to trimming and J lost 5 bases; unmatched junction nucleotides: 5. The CDR3 loop spans 16 amino acids. CDR1 is LGHNA and CDR2 is YNFKEQ in the germline V gene. The CDR3 here is CASSQDRAGGDNEQFF. For the CDR3, the DNA is TGTGCCAGCAGCCAAGATCGAGCGGGAGGAGACAATGAGCAGTTCTTC.

This clonotype was picked up a small number of times. The chain couples TRBV7-2 to TRBJ2-2, with TRBD2 matching 7 bases. The CDR3 is made up of 15 amino acids. In germline, CDR1 is SGHTA, CDR2 FQGNSA. J lost 4 bases, V lost 5 bases, and 7 bases had no gene match. In nucleotides, the CDR3 is TGTGCCAGCAGCCCGTTAACGGGGGGCACCGGGGAGCTGTTTTTT. It is translated as CASSPLTGGTGELFF.

This clonotype has ten or more counts. V is TRBV3-1 and J is TRBJ2-7, with TRBD1 as a possible D gene (5 bases). Trimming took off 4 bases at V and 7 bases at J, with 14 bases between the two ends. The CDR3 is 13 amino acids. Germline V gene data show CDR1 as LGHDT and CDR2 as YNNKEL (reference sequence). Written as DNA, the CDR3 is TGTGCCAGCAGCCCAGGCAGGGTGGGAGAGCAGTACTTC. Residues: CASSPGRVGEQYF.

CDR3 bases: TGTGCCAGCAGCGCTGGACTAGCGGGAGTGGATGAGCAGTTCTTC. Amino acids: CASSAGLAGVDEQFF. This chain connects TRBV9 to TRBJ2-1; 13 nucleotides align to TRBD2. The CDR3 has 15 residues. The V segment lost 3 bases and the J segment 8 bases; nucleotides outside the gene matches: 5. The germline gives CDR1 SGDLS, CDR2 YYNGEE. Full variable domain (rest looked up from reference TRBV9 and TRBJ2-1): DSGVTQTPKHLITATGQRVTLRCSPRSGDLSVYWYQQSLDQGLQFLIQYYNGEERAKGNILERFSAQQFPDLHSELNLSSLELGDSALYFCASSAGLAGVDEQFFGPGTRLTVL.

This clonotype was seen repeatedly, ten times or more. V and J are TRBV11-2 and TRBJ2-1, with D unclear. V was clipped by 0 bases and J by 9 bases, with 9 bases between them. The germline CDR1 and CDR2 sequences are SGHAT and FQNNGV. This CDR3 is 13 amino acids long. The DNA of the CDR3 is TGTGCCAGCAGCTTAGACCCGTTTCGTGAGCAGTTCTTC. It specifies CASSLDPFREQFF.

This clonotype was seen at least ten times. The chain combines TRBV27 with TRBJ2-7; maybe TRBD2 (5 bases). This CDR3 region has 13 residues. V lost 5 bases and J 2 bases, leaving 10 bases between the germline ends. CDR1 MNHEY and CDR2 SMNVEV come from the germline V gene (reference sequence). The CDR3 region has the DNA TGTGCCAGCAGTCCCGGACTGACCTACGAGCAGTACTTC. Protein: CASSPGLTYEQYF.

In its sample, this clonotype was seen many times. The chain employs TRBV28 and TRBJ2-2; D call uncertain. CDR3 size: 14 residues. Trimming stripped 2 bases from V and 6 bases from J, with 10 bases between. Germline-derived CDR1 and CDR2 are MDHEN and SYDVKM. The CDR3 protein is CASSLNPGPGELFF. The DNA for the CDR3 is TGTGCCAGCAGTTTAAATCCGGGCCCCGGGGAGCTGTTTTTT.